This T cell receptor beta chain was identified during a study of blood T cell repertoires in COVID-19. V dropped 4 bases and J dropped 6; count of bases not matched to a gene: 4. The CDR3 consists of 13 residues. CDR1 and CDR2 from the germline V gene are SEHNR and FQNEAQ (reference sequence). Method: immunoSEQ multiplex PCR; TCRdb's copy keeps in-frame clones and lacks some. The table lists 130,000 or so clones, approximately 89% of them singletons. The sequence was obtained from a man aged 50-60 years with acute or convalescent COVID-19. The genes are TRBV7-9 and TRBJ2-7; 9 nucleotides line up with TRBD1. Source material: peripheral blood. The CDR3 sequence: CASSSRDRVEQYF. In DNA, the CDR3 is TGTGCCAGCAGCTCTCGGGACAGGGTCGAGCAGTACTTC.